Below, one T cell receptor beta chain is given with its context. Its antigen has not been determined. No base quality information exists; no much larger clone differs at one position. The treatment or condition label of this sample denotes: randomized to nivolumab then ipilimumab (arm A) or the reverse (arm B). None of the trial patients had been given prior DNA-damaging chemotherapy. The samples were obtained from melanoma patients enrolled in CheckMate 064, an open-label, randomized phase II trial testing sequential checkpoint blockade. Tumor TCR sequencing used genomic DNA from formalin-fixed paraffin-embedded (FFPE) tissue samples. This entry is derived from a study of sequential checkpoint blockade in melanoma (dated by TCRdb to about 2019). Study-wide context: Patients were assigned by 1:1 randomization to either first-line nivolumab followed by ipilimumab (arm A) or ipilimumab followed by nivolumab (arm B). Maintenance nivolumab was given following each of the two trial sequences. DNA from more than 75 melanoma tumor samples collected before treatment underwent TCRbeta immunosequencing. Matched tumor biopsies were taken from 20 to 25 patients before treatment and at week 13, after single-agent nivolumab (arm A) or ipilimumab (arm B). Approximately 80% of the matched tumor biopsy pairs taken before and after treatment were from the same lesion. Points the paper makes about the study in general: The model for predicting response that combines TCR metrics with mutation burden needs to be validated in larger, independent patient cohorts. Small sample sizes and reduced statistical power limited the analyses of tumor T-cell fraction within each arm. In the nivolumab-first arm (arm A), an association was found between pretreatment tumor TIL clonality and response (P = .04). Patients with increases in tumor T-cell fraction and clonality by week 13 were approximately 30 times more likely to achieve clinical benefit. Tumor T-cell fraction and clonality correlated with PD-L1 staining and CD8+ T-cell counts but not with mutational load.

V is pruned by 2 bases and J by 3 bases, leaving 5 bases of the junction without a gene match. Counted from cysteine to phenylalanine, this CDR3 has 16 amino acids. This entry keeps only the CDR3 DNA: 48 bases, framed from base 1. As encoded in the germline V gene, CDR1 is KGHSH while CDR2 is LQKENI. The immunoSEQ Assay was used to immunosequence TCRbeta CDR3 regions from genomic DNA. Genomic DNA was amplified by bias-controlled multiplex PCR before high-throughput sequencing. Turning to the authors' computational methods: To quantify the absolute abundance of each unique TCRbeta CDR3 region, the sequences were collapsed and filtered. Clonality, defined as 1 minus Pielou's evenness, was calculated using only productive rearrangements. Tumor T-cell fraction was calculated by normalizing TCRbeta template counts to the amount of usable DNA, which was estimated from several housekeeping genes. Clones with significantly greater frequencies in on-treatment versus baseline samples were identified using a previously published method. This is the immuneACCESS table as TCRdb keeps it, with only in-frame sequences that have V and J called. A part of the clones is gone; compared with another copy, unresolved V genes explain less than half, and the rest is unexplained. Clone size and V and J calls were adopted from that table, with D and trimming inferred from the DNA. The sample includes 10,000 or so clones, with around 23% observed a single time. Over 8.5% of the sample is taken by the ten largest.

The sequences come from tumor tissue (inferred from file names), collected from a patient given nivolumab and ipilimumab in sequence. The chain links TRBV18 with TRBJ2-7; 12 bases in the middle match TRBD1. The receptor's source is a human donor with melanoma. The CDR3 corresponds to CASSPKGTGGLYEQYF. The DNA is TGTGCCAGCTCACCAAAGGGGACAGGGGGCCTCTACGAGCAGTACTTC.